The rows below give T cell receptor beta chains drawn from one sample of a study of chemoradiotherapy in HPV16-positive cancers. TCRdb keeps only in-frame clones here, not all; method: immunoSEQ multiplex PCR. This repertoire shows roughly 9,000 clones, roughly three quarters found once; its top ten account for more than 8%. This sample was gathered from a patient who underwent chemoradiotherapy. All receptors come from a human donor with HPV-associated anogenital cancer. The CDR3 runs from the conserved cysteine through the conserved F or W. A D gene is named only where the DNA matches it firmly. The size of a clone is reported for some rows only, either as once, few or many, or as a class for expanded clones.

CDR3aa: CASSSRGGNEQFF
CDR3nt: TGTGCCAGCAGCTCCCGAGGGGGGAATGAGCAGTTCTTC
j_gene: TRBJ2-1
abundance: -
v_gene: TRBV13
d_gene: -

CDR3aa: CSVGQDSYNEQFF
CDR3nt: TGCAGCGTTGGACAAGACTCCTACAATGAGCAGTTCTTC
j_gene: TRBJ2-1
abundance: -
v_gene: TRBV29-1
d_gene: -

CDR3aa: CASRPNTGELFF
CDR3nt: TGTGCCAGCAGGCCGAACACCGGGGAGCTGTTTTTT
j_gene: TRBJ2-2
abundance: -
v_gene: TRBV7-9
d_gene: -

CDR3aa: CASSSLAGGPVNIQYF
CDR3nt: TGTGCCAGCAGTTCCCTAGCGGGGGGGCCGGTAAACATTCAGTACTTC
j_gene: TRBJ2-4
abundance: once
v_gene: TRBV6-5
d_gene: TRBD2

CDR3aa: CASSDHRATYEQYF
CDR3nt: TGCGCCAGCAGTGACCACCGCGCCACCTACGAGCAGTACTTC
j_gene: TRBJ2-7
abundance: -
v_gene: TRBV10-1
d_gene: -

CDR3aa: CASSLVHQETQYF
CDR3nt: TGTGCCAGCAGCTTAGTCCACCAAGAGACCCAGTACTTC
j_gene: TRBJ2-5
abundance: -
v_gene: TRBV7-6
d_gene: -

CDR3aa: CASSPQGVTNTGELFF
CDR3nt: TGCGCCAGCAGCCCACAGGGCGTTACGAACACCGGGGAGCTGTTTTTT
j_gene: TRBJ2-2
abundance: -
v_gene: TRBV4-1
d_gene: -

CDR3aa: CASSNRQGWNTEAFF
CDR3nt: TGTGCCAGCAGCAATAGACAGGGGTGGAACACTGAAGCTTTCTTT
j_gene: TRBJ1-1
abundance: -
v_gene: TRBV27
d_gene: TRBD1

CDR3aa: CASSTTVNTEAFF
CDR3nt: TGTGCCAGCAGCACCACAGTTAACACTGAAGCTTTCTTT
j_gene: TRBJ1-1
abundance: -
v_gene: TRBV7-3
d_gene: -

CDR3aa: CASSLSWSTEAFF
CDR3nt: TGTGCCAGCAGTTTGTCGTGGAGCACTGAAGCTTTCTTT
j_gene: TRBJ1-1
abundance: -
v_gene: TRBV27
d_gene: -

CDR3aa: CASSPRGVRETQYF
CDR3nt: TGTGCCAGCAGCCCACGCGGGGTTAGAGAGACCCAGTACTTC
j_gene: TRBJ2-5
abundance: -
v_gene: TRBV7-2
d_gene: -

CDR3aa: CASTFSAGSTDTQYF
CDR3nt: TGTGCCAGCACCTTTTCCGCGGGGAGCACAGATACGCAGTATTTT
j_gene: TRBJ2-3
abundance: -
v_gene: TRBV7-2
d_gene: -

CDR3aa: CASSPSGGTYEQYF
CDR3nt: TGTGCCAGCAGCCCCAGCGGGGGGACCTACGAGCAGTACTTC
j_gene: TRBJ2-7
abundance: -
v_gene: TRBV9
d_gene: TRBD2

CDR3aa: CASREQGIYEQYF
CDR3nt: TGTGCCAGCAGGGAACAGGGGATCTACGAGCAGTACTTC
j_gene: TRBJ2-7
abundance: -
v_gene: TRBV6-1
d_gene: TRBD1

CDR3aa: CASSLGQAGELFF
CDR3nt: TGCGCCAGCAGCTTAGGACAGGCCGGGGAGCTGTTTTTT
j_gene: TRBJ2-2
abundance: -
v_gene: TRBV5-1
d_gene: TRBD1

CDR3aa: CASSLRPGPRNSPLHF
CDR3nt: TGTGCCAGCAGCTTACGGCCAGGGCCGCGAAATTCACCCCTCCACTTT
j_gene: TRBJ1-6
abundance: -
v_gene: TRBV7-2
d_gene: -

CDR3aa: CSVLTGPGGELFF
CDR3nt: TGCAGCGTCCTTACAGGTCCGGGGGGGGAGCTGTTTTTT
j_gene: TRBJ2-2
abundance: -
v_gene: TRBV29-1
d_gene: -

CDR3aa: CASSVGGTGGLYEQYF
CDR3nt: TGTGCCAGCAGCGTAGGGGGGACAGGGGGCCTTTACGAGCAGTACTTC
j_gene: TRBJ2-7
abundance: -
v_gene: TRBV9
d_gene: TRBD1

CDR3aa: CASSLQGATEKLFF
CDR3nt: TGTGCCAGCAGTTTACAGGGGGCTACGGAAAAACTGTTTTTT
j_gene: TRBJ1-4
abundance: -
v_gene: TRBV28
d_gene: TRBD1

CDR3aa: CASGFADNQPQHF
CDR3nt: TGTGCTAGTGGTTTCGCCGACAATCAGCCCCAGCATTTT
j_gene: TRBJ1-5
abundance: -
v_gene: TRBV12-5
d_gene: -

CDR3aa: CASSLVDGSANEQFF
CDR3nt: TGTGCCAGCAGCTTAGTAGATGGTTCTGCAAATGAGCAGTTCTTC
j_gene: TRBJ2-1
abundance: once
v_gene: TRBV7-9
d_gene: -

CDR3aa: CASRGGQGAGETQYF
CDR3nt: TGTGCCAGCAGGGGGGGACAGGGGGCCGGGGAGACCCAGTACTTC
j_gene: TRBJ2-5
abundance: -
v_gene: TRBV28
d_gene: TRBD1

CDR3aa: CASSPGSPYNYGYTF
CDR3nt: TGTGCCAGCAGCCCAGGGAGTCCTTATAACTATGGCTACACCTTC
j_gene: TRBJ1-2
abundance: -
v_gene: TRBV7-3
d_gene: -

CDR3aa: CASSLPTYGELFF
CDR3nt: TGTGCCAGTAGTCTCCCGACTTACGGGGAGCTGTTTTTT
j_gene: TRBJ2-2
abundance: -
v_gene: TRBV19
d_gene: -

CDR3aa: CASSLAGSLLVGEQYF
CDR3nt: TGTGCCAGCAGCCTCGCCGGGTCCCTCTTAGTCGGCGAGCAGTACTTC
j_gene: TRBJ2-7
abundance: -
v_gene: TRBV9
d_gene: -

CDR3aa: CASSLAGGWETQYF
CDR3nt: TGTGCCAGCAGCTTAGCGGGGGGCTGGGAGACCCAGTACTTC
j_gene: TRBJ2-5
abundance: -
v_gene: TRBV7-9
d_gene: -